The 27 T cell receptor beta chains below all came from one sample that was sequenced in a study of cytomegalovirus exposure and HLA in healthy donors. The PCR had 60 Vbeta and 13 Jbeta primers. Data came from immunoSEQ multiplex PCR; TCRdb stores just in-frame clones and leaves some out. The data show 130,000 or so clones, about 78% seen once. The source material was PBMCs. Receptor source: a man aged 50 to 60 in good health and CMV-seropositive.

A note on this clone: The germline gene is not matched at one end of the junction; a read error may be the cause. The rearrangement uses TRBV7-3 and TRBJ2-7, with 9 bases identical to TRBD1. The length of the CDR3 is 14 residues. CDR1 is SGHTA, CDR2 FQGTGA, per germline. The CDR3: CASSLTRITGQGSF. In DNA, the CDR3 is TGTGCCAGCAGCTTAACCCGAATCACGGGACAGGGATCCTTC.

This sequence joins TRBV9 and TRBJ2-7; 8 bases match TRBD1. Looked up from germline, CDR1 is SGDLS and CDR2 is YYNGEE. CDR3 length: 14 residues. The trim removed 4 bases at V and 2 bases at J, leaving 5 bases unmatched. CDR3 protein: CASSLTDRAYEQYF. CDR3 nucleotide sequence: TGTGCCAGCAGCTTAACGGACAGGGCCTACGAGCAGTACTTC.

The V gene is TRBV7-2, the J gene TRBJ1-1; no reliable D call. V lost 3 bases and J 4 bases, leaving 12 bases between the germline ends. CDR3 length: 14 amino acids. CDR1 SGHTA and CDR2 FQGNSA come from the germline V gene. CDR3 amino acids: CASSFPWTPTEAFF. CDR3 in DNA: TGTGCCAGCAGCTTCCCCTGGACTCCCACTGAAGCTTTCTTT. The full variable domain, rest sourced from reference TRBV7-2 and TRBJ1-1, is GAGVSQSPSNKVTEKGKDVELRCDPISGHTALYWYRQSLGQGLEFLIYFQGNSAPDKSGLPSDRFSAERTGGSVSTLTIQRTQQEDSAVYLCASSFPWTPTEAFFGQGTRLTVV.

The V call is TRBV5-8, the J call TRBJ2-3; 12 nucleotides align to TRBD2. The V segment lost 4 bases and the J segment 1 base; nucleotides outside the gene matches: 10. There are 18 residues in the CDR3. Germline CDR1 reads SGHTS; CDR2 reads YDEGEE. As DNA, the CDR3 is TGTGCCAGCAGCGGCAAAACAACTAGCGGGAGGCGCACAGATACGCAGTATTTT. Amino acid sequence: CASSGKTTSGRRTDTQYF.

This clone is a singleton in its sample. V usage is TRBV7-9 and J usage is TRBJ2-5, with a tentative D call TRBD1 (6 bases). Trimming pared 5 bases from V and 4 bases from J, leaving 23 bases between. Germline CDR1 and CDR2: SEHNR and FQNEAQ (reference sequence). The CDR3 sequence is 17 residues long. The CDR3 is CASSITVGQRQGETQYF. The CDR3, as DNA: TGTGCCAGCAGCATCACGGTCGGACAGCGCCAGGGAGAGACCCAGTACTTC.

The rearrangement uses TRBV5-6 and TRBJ1-3, with 7 bases that match TRBD1. Looked up from germline, CDR1 is SGHDT and CDR2 is YYEEEE. Losses at the gene ends were 4 bases for V and 3 bases for J; bases not matched to a gene: 4. CDR3 size: 14 residues. The CDR3 loop reads CASSTGTVGNTIYF. The CDR3 region has the DNA TGTGCCAGCAGCACTGGGACAGTTGGAAACACCATATATTTT.

The gene calls are TRBV6-1 and TRBJ1-1; D uncertain. CDR3 length equals 14 residues. Germline CDR1 reads MNHNS; CDR2 reads SASEGT. V lost 7 bases, J lost 0 bases, and 12 bases lay in between. CDR3 region: CASKPREMNTEAFF. CDR3 sequence (DNA): TGTGCCAGCAAGCCACGGGAAATGAACACTGAAGCTTTCTTT.

J is TRBJ2-2 and V is TRBV29-1, with TRBD2 identical over 9 bases. The CDR3 has 14 residues. CDR1 SQVTM and CDR2 ANQGSEA come from the germline V gene. Unmatched junction bases numbered 5, after V lost 5 bases and J lost 4 bases. In DNA, the CDR3 is TGCAGCGTTCGTCTAGCGGGGCGCACCGGGGAGCTGTTTTTT. Its translation is CSVRLAGRTGELFF.

This clone was detected a few times. The gene calls are TRBV6-1 and TRBJ1-6, with D perhaps TRBD1 (5 bases). Germline V gene data show CDR1 as MNHNS and CDR2 as SASEGT. V dropped 1 base and J dropped 6 bases, with 10 bases sitting between them. This CDR3 region has 15 residues. This chain's CDR3 is CASSEVRRGNSPLHF. Written as DNA, the CDR3 is TGTGCCAGCAGTGAAGTGAGGAGGGGTAATTCACCCCTCCACTTT.

The chain recombines TRBV29-1 with TRBJ2-1; maybe TRBD1 (6 bases). Germline values: CDR1 SQVTM, CDR2 ANQGSEA. The CDR3 has 16 residues. The V end lost 7 bases, the J end lost 4 bases, and 23 bases lay between the germline ends. The CDR3 here is CSADPPGQSLYNEQFF. The CDR3 nucleotides read TGCAGCGCGGACCCTCCGGGACAATCCCTATACAATGAGCAGTTCTTC.

This clone was recorded only once. The chain uses TRBV5-6 and TRBJ1-2; 9 nucleotides line up with TRBD1. Germline loops: CDR1 SGHDT, CDR2 YYEEEE. This CDR3 comprises 14 residues. With 4 bases clipped from V and 5 bases from J, the junction kept 6 bases outside the gene matches. CDR3 nucleotide sequence: TGTGCCAGCAGCCCTTTCGGGACAGGGTATGGCTACACCTTC. It specifies CASSPFGTGYGYTF.

The chain joins TRBV10-3 to TRBJ2-7, with unresolved D. The CDR3 consists of 12 residues. Germline assignment: CDR1 ENHRY and CDR2 SYGVKD. V was cut by 7 bases and J by 0 bases, with 7 bases left in between. The DNA for the CDR3 is TGTGCCATCAAGTCAGACTCCTACGAGCAGTACTTC. Its protein is CAIKSDSYEQYF.

Remarks on this clone: One end of the junction fails to match germline, which may point to a read error. The chain is built from TRBV7-9 and TRBJ1-1; D unresolved. Germline CDR1 SEHNR, CDR2 FQNEAQ (reference sequence). The CDR3 is made up of 15 amino acids. This chain's CDR3 is CSSSSSTNYNTEAFF. In nucleotides, the CDR3 is TGTTCCAGCAGCTCATCGACAAATTATAACACTGAAGCTTTCTTT.

Only a few counts were recorded for this clone. The CDR3 region is CASSHTKVDTEAFF. CDR3 coding DNA: TGTGCCAGCAGCCATACTAAGGTGGACACTGAAGCTTTCTTT. The rearrangement joins TRBV4-2 to TRBJ1-1; D remains unclear. Trimming stripped 3 bases from V and 3 bases from J, with 11 bases between. The CDR3 spans 14 residues. Germline CDR1 reads LGHNA; CDR2 reads YNFKEQ.

In DNA, the CDR3 is TGTGCCAGCAGCTCCGGGACTACCACAGATACGCAGTATTTT. It specifies CASSSGTTTDTQYF. The rearrangement links TRBV6-1 to TRBJ2-3; 7 positions match TRBD2. V was pared by 6 bases and J by 2 bases, with 5 bases of the junction left unmatched. The germline CDR1 and CDR2 sequences are MNHNS and SASEGT. This CDR3 has 14 residues.

The chain recombines TRBV4-2 with TRBJ1-2; TRBD1 matches at 7 bases. The ends lost 2 bases at V and 2 bases at J; junction bases unmatched: 5. This CDR3 has 15 amino acids. Germline V CDR1 and CDR2: LGHNA, YNFKEQ. The DNA of the CDR3 is TGTGCCAGCAGCCAACCGGGACAGCCAAACTATGGCTACACCTTC. Translation: CASSQPGQPNYGYTF.

The chain couples TRBV5-1 to TRBJ1-2, with no clear D. Trimming cost V 2 bases and J 2 bases, with 10 bases left between them. CDR1 is SGHRS and CDR2 is YFSETQ in the germline V gene. The CDR3 covers 14 residues. In DNA, the CDR3 is TGCGCCAGCAGCTTTGACACGACGAACTATGGCTACACCTTC. Translated: CASSFDTTNYGYTF.

The chain has TRBV25-1 and TRBJ2-7; tentatively, D is TRBD1 (5 bases). The CDR3 totals 13 residues. V gave up 8 bases and J gave up 2 bases, with 13 bases separating them. Germline CDR1 and CDR2: MGHDK and SYGVNS. The CDR3 sequence: CASRGTGAYEQYF. The CDR3 DNA sequence: TGTGCCAGCCGTGGTACAGGCGCCTACGAGCAGTACTTC.

CDR3: CASLRVWETQYF. CDR3 sequence (DNA): TGTGCCAGCCTTCGGGTGTGGGAGACCCAGTACTTC. The chain carries TRBV2 and TRBJ2-5, with D uncertain. With 8 bases removed from V and 5 bases from J, the gap between germline ends came to 12 bases. Germline V gene sequence: CDR1 SNHLY, CDR2 FYNNEI. The length of the CDR3 is 12 residues.

The chain has TRBV27 and TRBJ1-1; tentative D call: TRBD1 (5 bases). The CDR3 has 15 residues. Trimming took 2 bases from V and 5 from J, leaving 15 bases between them. From germline, CDR1 is MNHEY and CDR2 SMNVEV (reference sequence). The CDR3 nucleotides are TGTGCCAGCAGTTTACAGGGTAGGGCGGGGACTGAAGCTTTCTTT. Its translation is CASSLQGRAGTEAFF.

The rearrangement joins TRBV7-2 to TRBJ1-2; tentative D call: TRBD1 (5 bases). V was trimmed by 1 base and J by 2 bases, leaving 11 bases between them. The CDR3 is 15 amino acids. Germline assignment: CDR1 SGHTA and CDR2 FQGNSA. The CDR3 is CASSLVRSGNYGYTF. CDR3 bases: TGTGCCAGCAGCTTAGTTCGTTCAGGGAACTATGGCTACACCTTC.

The chain links TRBV7-9 to TRBJ1-1, with D hard to call. V was clipped by 3 bases and J by 3 bases, with 14 bases between them. The CDR3 totals 15 residues. Germline V gives CDR1 SEHNR, CDR2 FQNEAQ (reference sequence). The CDR3 bases are TGTGCCAGCAGCTTGGGAGACACCCACGACACTGAAGCTTTCTTT. It codes for CASSLGDTHDTEAFF.

The V call is TRBV27, the J call TRBJ1-1; possibly TRBD1 for D (5 bases). The CDR3 covers 16 residues. Deletions cut 3 bases from V and 2 bases from J, with 16 bases between. Per germline, CDR1 MNHEY and CDR2 SMNVEV (reference sequence). In DNA form, the CDR3 reads TGTGCCAGCAGTTTGGGGCGGAACATCCCAAACACTGAAGCTTTCTTT. It specifies CASSLGRNIPNTEAFF.

This clone was seen more than once but under ten times. The CDR3 spells CASSEGTEETQYF. As DNA, the CDR3 is TGTGCCAGCAGCGAAGGGACAGAAGAGACCCAGTACTTC. The chain employs TRBV9 and TRBJ2-5; 7 nucleotides line up with TRBD1. The germline CDR1 and CDR2 sequences are SGDLS and YYNGEE. The CDR3 runs 13 residues. Trimming at V came to 3 bases and at J to 3 bases, leaving 2 bases not matched to a gene.

The rearrangement joins TRBV10-2 to TRBJ1-1, with D perhaps TRBD1 (5 bases). Germline V CDR1 and CDR2: WSHSY, SAAADI. The CDR3 runs 14 residues. V was shortened by 3 bases and J by 0 bases, with 8 bases between the two germline ends. CDR3 in amino acids: CASSDQGVNTEAFF. The CDR3 DNA reads TGCGCCAGCAGTGACCAGGGTGTGAACACTGAAGCTTTCTTT.

The chain couples TRBV5-1 to TRBJ2-7; perhaps TRBD2 as D (5 bases). With 0 bases removed from V and 0 bases from J, the gap between germline ends came to 10 bases. The germline V gene encodes CDR1 SGHRS and CDR2 YFSETQ. The CDR3 contains 15 residues. The CDR3 sequence: CASSLVAGLSYEQYF. CDR3 sequence (DNA): TGCGCCAGCAGCTTGGTCGCAGGACTCTCCTACGAGCAGTACTTC.

This chain uses TRBV5-1 with TRBJ1-4; no clear D. There are 14 residues in the CDR3. Germline V gene data show CDR1 as SGHRS and CDR2 as YFSETQ. V was shortened by 0 bases and J by 3 bases, with 6 bases between the two germline ends. CDR3 bases: TGCGCCAGCAGCTTGGTGGCGGCTAATGAAAAACTGTTTTTT. It translates to CASSLVAANEKLFF.